Shown below are 30 T cell receptor beta chains from a single sample sequenced in a study of OX40 agonist ivuxolimab in advanced cancers. The repertoire was sequenced with immunoSEQ multiplex PCR; TCRdb's copy has only in-frame clones and lacks some. The top ten hold over 15% of the sample, which has over 50,000 clones, about 91% seen once. The sequenced sample was CD4+ or CD8+ T cells sorted from blood, obtained in a trial of the OX40 agonist ivuxolimab. These receptors were collected from an adult with an advanced solid tumor such as melanoma, head and neck, liver or kidney cancer.

This chain joins TRBV28 and TRBJ2-5; D call uncertain. The CDR3 spans 12 residues. The germline V gene encodes CDR1 MDHEN and CDR2 SYDVKM. Trimming pared 3 bases from V and 5 bases from J, leaving 7 bases between. The CDR3 here is CASSFMYETQYF. CDR3 coding DNA: TGTGCCAGCAGTTTCATGTATGAGACCCAGTACTTC.

In nucleotides, the CDR3 is TGCAGCGTTGAAGATCAAGGGGACGAGCAGTACTTC. Amino acids: CSVEDQGDEQYF. The rearrangement joins TRBV29-1 to TRBJ2-7; possible D gene TRBD1, 5 bases. The ends were cut back, 0 bases at V and 5 bases at J, with 8 bases in the middle. The CDR3 totals 12 residues. CDR1 is SQVTM, CDR2 ANQGSEA, per germline.

The CDR3 bases are TGTGCCAGCAGCCCCGGACAGGGGGCCGGGGAGCTGTTTTTT. It translates to CASSPGQGAGELFF. The chain joins TRBV7-8 to TRBJ2-2; TRBD1 agrees at 10 bases. CDR1 SGHVS and CDR2 FQNEAQ come from the germline V gene. The CDR3 covers 14 residues. V trimming: 5 bases; J trimming: 6 bases; junction bases outside the gene matches: 3.

This chain connects TRBV27 to TRBJ2-3; D unresolved. The CDR3 totals 17 residues. The germline V gene has CDR1 MNHEY and CDR2 SMNVEV (reference sequence). V lost 2 bases, J lost 0 bases, and 15 bases lay in between. This CDR3 reads CASSLAPPETSTDTQYF. The CDR3 DNA sequence: TGTGCCAGCAGTTTAGCCCCCCCAGAAACTAGCACAGATACGCAGTATTTT.

This clone was detected a few times. This chain uses TRBV7-9 with TRBJ2-7; D is undetermined. Germline loops: CDR1 SEHNR, CDR2 FQNEAQ (reference sequence). The CDR3 totals 14 residues. V was trimmed by 1 base and J by 6 bases, leaving 13 bases between them. CDR3 in amino acids: CASSLGGVLGEQYF. For the CDR3, the DNA is TGTGCCAGCAGCTTAGGTGGGGTCCTCGGCGAGCAGTACTTC.

The V call is TRBV28, the J call TRBJ2-1, with TRBD1 matching over 8 bases. Germline loops: CDR1 MDHEN, CDR2 SYDVKM. This CDR3 region has 16 residues. The ends lost 3 bases at V and 4 bases at J; junction bases unmatched: 8. The CDR3 nucleotides read TGTGCCAGCAGTTTGCCCGGGACAGGCGCATACAATGAGCAGTTCTTC. This translates into CASSLPGTGAYNEQFF.

In DNA form, the CDR3 reads TGTGCCAGCAGTGAAGGTCTAGTTCAAAATGAGCAGTTCTTC. It specifies CASSEGLVQNEQFF. The chain carries TRBV25-1 and TRBJ2-1; unclear D gene. V lost 2 bases and J lost 7, with 12 bases in between. In germline, CDR1 is MGHDK, CDR2 SYGVNS. This CDR3 comprises 14 residues. Drawing the rest from reference TRBV25-1 and TRBJ2-1, the complete variable domain is EADIYQTPRYLVIGTGKKITLECSQTMGHDKMYWYQQDPGMELHLIHYSYGVNSTEKGDLSSESTVSRIRTEHFPLTLESARPSHTSQYLCASSEGLVQNEQFFGPGTRLTVL.

The gene calls are TRBV2 and TRBJ2-7; D tentatively reads TRBD1 or TRBD2 (5 bases each). V lost 6 bases, J lost 2 bases, and 11 bases lay in between. The germline V gene encodes CDR1 SNHLY and CDR2 FYNNEI. The CDR3 is 13 residues long. CDR3 loop: CASREDTTYEQYF. CDR3 DNA: TGTGCCAGCAGGGAGGACACGACCTACGAGCAGTACTTC.

The CDR3 DNA reads as TGTGCCAGCAGCGTAGACAGGGACAATCAGCCCCAGCATTTT. This translates into CASSVDRDNQPQHF. This sequence joins TRBV9 and TRBJ1-5, with TRBD1 as a possible D gene (6 bases). Germline V gene sequence: CDR1 SGDLS, CDR2 YYNGEE. Between the trimmed V and J ends, which lost 0 bases and 3 bases, there was a span of 7 bases. The CDR3 runs to 14 residues.

The chain combines TRBV19 with TRBJ2-1, with a weak D call TRBD2 (6 bases). Germline loops: CDR1 LNHDA, CDR2 SQIVND (reference sequence). V lost 9 bases, J lost 7 bases, and 13 bases lay in between. This CDR3 contains 12 residues. CDR3 protein: CASSFRGNEQFF. In nucleotides, the CDR3 is TGTGCCAGCAGTTTCCGGGGGAATGAGCAGTTCTTC. The full variable domain, in which reference TRBV19 and TRBJ2-1 provide the parts outside the CDR3, is DGGITQSPKYLFRKEGQNVTLSCEQNLNHDAMYWYRQDPGQGLRLIYYSQIVNDFQKGDIAEGYSVSREKKESFPLTVTSAQKNPTAFYLCASSFRGNEQFFGPGTRLTVL.

The chain combines TRBV4-3 with TRBJ2-1; D is perhaps TRBD1 (6 bases). Germline-derived CDR1 and CDR2 are LGHNA and YSLEER. Trimming took off 0 bases at V and 6 bases at J, with 15 bases between the two ends. The CDR3 has 16 residues. CDR3 DNA sequence: TGCGCCAGCAGCCAAGATCGTTTTACAGGGAGCAATGAGCAGTTCTTC. It encodes CASSQDRFTGSNEQFF.

DNA of the CDR3: TGTGCCAGCAGCATCCAAAATAGCAATGAGCAGTTCTTC. Translated: CASSIQNSNEQFF. This chain links TRBV9 with TRBJ2-1; D gene unclear. The CDR3 is 13 residues long. Germline-derived CDR1 and CDR2 are SGDLS and YYNGEE. V lost 4 bases and J lost 6, with 11 bases in between.

The sample holds one count of this clone. The chain employs TRBV4-3 and TRBJ2-3; TRBD1 matches 10 bases. The CDR3 has 15 amino acids. V shed 3 bases and J 6 bases; nucleotides not matched to a gene: 6. Per the germline V gene, CDR1 is LGHNA and CDR2 is YSLEER. The CDR3 DNA reads as TGCGCCAGCAGCCATGGGACAGGGGAAGGCGATACGCAGTATTTT. Translation: CASSHGTGEGDTQYF.

This clone has a single count. The CDR3 protein is CASSPGDRLNTEAFF. In nucleotides, the CDR3 is TGCGCCAGCAGCCCCGGGGACAGATTGAACACTGAAGCTTTCTTT. This chain uses TRBV4-1 with TRBJ1-1; 7 nucleotides agree with TRBD1. V shed 4 bases, J shed 0 bases, and the junction held 5 bases outside the gene matches. Germline loops: CDR1 MGHRA, CDR2 YSYEKL. The CDR3 covers 15 residues.

The chain combines TRBV28 with TRBJ2-7; possibly TRBD1 for D (6 bases). From germline, CDR1 is MDHEN and CDR2 SYDVKM. V was cut by 6 bases and J by 4 bases, with 13 bases left in between. The CDR3 length is 13 residues. CDR3 sequence (DNA): TGTGCCAGCAGGCAAAAGGGACAATACGAGCAGTACTTC. This codes for CASRQKGQYEQYF.

V gene TRBV11-3 combines with J gene TRBJ2-1; 8 bases fit TRBD2. Germline CDR1 and CDR2: SGHNT and YENEEA. This CDR3 region has 14 residues. The ends lost 1 base at V and 10 bases at J; junction bases unmatched: 6. CDR3: CASSLGETSAEQFF. CDR3 bases: TGTGCCAGCAGCTTAGGGGAGACTAGCGCCGAGCAGTTCTTC.

The rearrangement links TRBV10-1 to TRBJ1-1; 8 bases match TRBD1. Germline CDR1 WNHNN, CDR2 SYGVQD (reference sequence). This CDR3 is 14 amino acids long. The trim removed 0 bases at V and 11 bases at J, leaving 8 bases unmatched. The CDR3 nucleotides are TGCGCCAGCAGTGAGTCGGGGACAGGTTTGGGGGCTTTCTTT. It encodes CASSESGTGLGAFF.

V is TRBV13 and J is TRBJ2-5; D not resolved. CDR3 length: 15 residues. The V end was cut by 0 bases, the J end by 2 bases, with 10 bases between. Germline V gives CDR1 PRHDT, CDR2 FYEKMQ (reference sequence). CDR3 in amino acids: CASSLGGIRQETQYF. In DNA, the CDR3 is TGTGCCAGCAGCTTAGGAGGGATAAGACAAGAGACCCAGTACTTC.

The rearrangement links TRBV9 to TRBJ2-5, with D perhaps matching TRBD1 (6 bases). V was pared by 4 bases and J by 4 bases, with 14 bases between. CDR1 and CDR2 from the germline V gene are SGDLS and YYNGEE. The CDR3 sequence is 14 residues long. The CDR3 is CASSTRTAPETQYF. For the CDR3, the DNA is TGTGCCAGCAGCACCAGGACAGCTCCAGAGACCCAGTACTTC.

V gene TRBV30 combines with J gene TRBJ1-3, with D unresolved. Germline assignment: CDR1 GTSNPN and CDR2 SVGIG (reference sequence). The ends were cut back, 4 bases at V and 2 bases at J, with 6 bases in the middle. The length of the CDR3 is 12 residues. This chain's CDR3 is CAWKMPGNTIYF. CDR3 nucleotides: TGTGCCTGGAAGATGCCTGGAAACACCATATATTTT.

V usage is TRBV5-6 and J usage is TRBJ2-2; D is unclear. Germline V gives CDR1 SGHDT, CDR2 YYEEEE. The CDR3 covers 12 residues. V was clipped by 4 bases and J by 9 bases, with 10 bases between them. The CDR3 DNA follows: TGTGCCAGCAGCATAGGTGGGTGGGAGCTGTTTTTT. Its protein is CASSIGGWELFF.

The chain links TRBV7-9 to TRBJ2-5, with 9 nucleotides matching TRBD2. The CDR3 loop spans 15 amino acids. V dropped 4 bases and J dropped 4; count of bases not matched to a gene: 7. Germline-derived CDR1 and CDR2 are SEHNR and FQNEAQ (reference sequence). This CDR3 reads CASSSIAGDRETQYF. CDR3 in DNA: TGTGCCAGCAGCTCCATAGCGGGAGATCGAGAGACCCAGTACTTC.

This chain joins TRBV6-6 and TRBJ2-7, with D maybe TRBD2 (5 bases). Germline V lookup: CDR1 MNHNY, CDR2 SVGAGI (reference sequence). This CDR3 is 13 amino acids long. Trimming removed 3 bases from V and 3 bases from J, with 9 bases in between. The CDR3 sequence: CASSYAGGYEQYF. The CDR3 DNA is TGTGCCAGCAGTTATGCCGGAGGCTACGAGCAGTACTTC.

V gene TRBV13 combines with J gene TRBJ2-7; the D is unclear. CDR1 and CDR2 from the germline V gene are PRHDT and FYEKMQ (reference sequence). This CDR3 contains 14 residues. V was pared by 0 bases and J by 0 bases, with 6 bases between. The CDR3 coding sequence is TGTGCCAGCAGCTTAGGACTGTCCTCCTACGAGCAGTACTTC. The encoded protein is CASSLGLSSYEQYF.

This clone was counted a few times. The rearrangement links TRBV28 to TRBJ2-7, with TRBD2 identical over 7 bases. This CDR3 has 13 residues. Per germline, CDR1 MDHEN and CDR2 SYDVKM. V was pared by 7 bases and J by 0 bases, with 3 bases of the junction left unmatched. CDR3 region: CASKGGSSYEQYF. CDR3 DNA sequence: TGTGCCAGCAAGGGCGGGAGCTCCTACGAGCAGTACTTC. The entire variable domain, with the rest obtained from reference TRBV28 and TRBJ2-7, is as follows: DVKVTQSSRYLVKRTGEKVFLECVQDMDHENMFWYRQDPGLGLRLIYFSYDVKMKEKGDIPEGYSVSREKKERFSLILESASTNQTSMYLCASKGGSSYEQYFGPGTRLTVT.

The chain links TRBV28 to TRBJ1-1, with D possibly TRBD1 on 6 matching bases. The ends were cut back, 5 bases at V and 0 bases at J, with 13 bases in the middle. This CDR3 contains 15 residues. CDR1 and CDR2 (germline): MDHEN, SYDVKM. CDR3 region: CASSAGVRMNTEAFF. Here the CDR3 DNA reads TGTGCCAGCAGTGCAGGGGTGCGTATGAACACTGAAGCTTTCTTT.

This clone has a handful of counts. The chain couples TRBV7-8 to TRBJ2-7; D possibly corresponds to TRBD1 (6 bases). Germline values: CDR1 SGHVS, CDR2 FQNEAQ. The V end lost 5 bases, the J end lost 3 bases, and 14 bases lay between the germline ends. The CDR3 consists of 14 residues. CDR3 DNA: TGTGCCAGCAGCCCCCCGACAGGAAGCTACGAGCAGTACTTC. As protein: CASSPPTGSYEQYF.

The chain carries TRBV5-1 and TRBJ2-3; D might be TRBD2 (6 bases). CDR3 size: 18 residues. Trimming pared 0 bases from V and 0 bases from J, leaving 17 bases between. Germline CDR1 and CDR2: SGHRS and YFSETQ. CDR3 amino acids: CASSLGFAAGTSTDTQYF. The DNA of the CDR3 is TGCGCCAGCAGCTTGGGATTTGCCGCAGGGACTAGCACAGATACGCAGTATTTT.

The chain has TRBV30 and TRBJ2-7, with D unclear. The CDR3 covers 12 residues. Germline values: CDR1 GTSNPN, CDR2 SVGIG (reference sequence). The ends were cut back, 0 bases at V and 12 bases at J, with 15 bases in the middle. The CDR3: CAWSVTSWVPYF. CDR3 in DNA: TGTGCCTGGAGTGTGACCTCGTGGGTTCCGTACTTC.

The chain couples TRBV7-3 to TRBJ2-1, with no clear D. The length of the CDR3 is 14 residues. Germline lookup yields CDR1 SGHTA and CDR2 FQGTGA. The V and J ends lost 4 bases and 4 bases respectively, with 11 bases between them. The CDR3 sequence is CASSSTASYNEQFF. In nucleotides, the CDR3 is TGTGCCAGCAGCTCCACAGCCAGTTACAATGAGCAGTTCTTC.